This T cell receptor beta chain was sequenced in a study of T cells in Graves' hyperthyroidism and ophthalmopathy. Study results and caveats: Blood also carried most thyroid clonotypes expanded above 0.001.

Many counts were recorded for this clonotype. Antigen specificity is unknown. It was RNA transcripts that yielded the amplified TCR beta CDR3 regions. Researchers ran a first-round RT-PCR on the TCR CDR3 using the HTBI primer set. Via MiXCR, TCRdb re-called the multiplex PCR reads, giving one row per CDR3 protein. The sample shows a few hundred thousand distinct CDR3 sequences, roughly 14% of them seen only once. If no ophthalmopathy progression occurred within 18 months, Graves' hyperthyroidism was stable. Lactation, pregnancy, other autoimmune disease or uncontrolled infection led to exclusion of patients. Diagnoses were established using clinical symptoms, serum thyroxine and TRAb, thyroid ultrasound and orbital computed tomography. The CDR3 consists of 11 residues. Germline V gene lookup returns CDR1 SQVTM and CDR2 ANQGSEA. Between the trimmed V and J ends, which lost 2 bases and 8 bases, there was a span of 9 bases.

The chain links TRBV29-1 to TRBJ1-2; no firm D call. Sequenced material: blood. This receptor was identified in a woman aged 18-29 years with Graves' hyperthyroidism. The CDR3 bases are TGCAGCGTTGAATTTGCGGAGGGCTACACCTTC. Protein: CSVEFAEGYTF.